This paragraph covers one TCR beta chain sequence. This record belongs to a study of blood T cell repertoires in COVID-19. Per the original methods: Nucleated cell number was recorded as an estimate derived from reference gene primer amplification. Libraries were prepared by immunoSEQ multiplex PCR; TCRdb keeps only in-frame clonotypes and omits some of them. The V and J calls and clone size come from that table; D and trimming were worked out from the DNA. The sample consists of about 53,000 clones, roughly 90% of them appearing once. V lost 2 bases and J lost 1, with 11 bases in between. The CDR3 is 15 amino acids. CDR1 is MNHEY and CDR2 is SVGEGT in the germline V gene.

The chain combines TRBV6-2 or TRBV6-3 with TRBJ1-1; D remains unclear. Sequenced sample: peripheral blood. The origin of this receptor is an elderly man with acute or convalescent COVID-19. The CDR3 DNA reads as TGTGCCAGCAGTTACCCGTTCAGAGGGAACACTGAAGCTTTCTTT. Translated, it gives CASSYPFRGNTEAFF.